This T cell receptor beta chain was retrieved from a study of blood T cell repertoires in COVID-19. Profiling relied on immunoSEQ multiplex PCR, and the TCRdb table lists in-frame clones only, not all of them. The table records 330,000 or so clones, around 90% of them present only once. The material sequenced was peripheral blood. The TCR was taken from a man aged 25 to 45 with COVID-19, enrolled during active disease.

CDR3 sequence reads: CASSLEAASQETQYF. DNA of the CDR3: TGTGCCAGCAGCCTCGAGGCGGCAAGCCAAGAGACCCAGTACTTC. The chain is built from TRBV4-2 and TRBJ2-5; D is unclear. This CDR3 is 15 amino acids long. Trimming removed 4 bases at V and 1 base at J, with 13 bases between. In germline, CDR1 is LGHNA, CDR2 YNFKEQ.